The 17 T cell receptor beta chains below come from one sample, sequenced in a study of T and B cells in COVID-19 patients. Multiplex PCR with BIOMED2 TRB-A/B primer pools amplified TRB rearrangements. TCRdb reanalysed the multiplex PCR reads using MiXCR and keeps one entry per CDR3 protein. The data contain some 11,000 distinct CDR3 sequences, around a third of them singletons. Blood genomic DNA input for TRB amplification was roughly 250-550 ng. The sequencing sample was made of blood. The source of these receptors is a human donor with active COVID-19.

CDR3 nucleotide sequence: TGTGCCAGTAGTCCATTGGGCAATCAGCCCCAGCATTTT. Translation gives CASSPLGNQPQHF. This rearrangement joins TRBV19 to TRBJ1-5; D unclear. Per the germline V gene, CDR1 is LNHDA and CDR2 is SQIVND (reference sequence). Trimming stripped 5 bases from V and 2 bases from J, with 7 bases between. This CDR3 is built from 13 residues.

By sample fraction, this clonotype is medium-sized. The rearrangement links TRBV29-1 to TRBJ2-1; the D gene is possibly TRBD2 (7 bases). CDR1 and CDR2 from the germline V gene are SQVTM and ANQGSEA. CDR3 size: 16 residues. V shed 6 bases and J shed 6 bases, with 24 bases lying between them. The CDR3 here is CSVVEGGGAQINEQFF. CDR3 DNA: TGCAGCGTCGTTGAGGGGGGGGGGGCTCAAATCAATGAGCAGTTCTTC.

This clonotype has a handful of counts. The chain has TRBV6-2 or TRBV6-3 and TRBJ2-5, with D possibly called TRBD1 or TRBD2 (5 bases each). Trimming took 5 bases from V and 4 from J, leaving 20 bases between them. The CDR3 contains 16 residues. CDR1 is MNHEY, CDR2 SVGEGT, per germline. CDR3 amino acids: CASSRITGTRGETQYF. CDR3 sequence (DNA): TGTGCCAGCAGTCGAATTACCGGGACCAGAGGAGAGACCCAGTACTTC.

By its share, this clonotype is medium-sized. The V gene is TRBV15, the J gene TRBJ2-5, with 7 bases fitting TRBD2. CDR3 size: 15 residues. V lost 0 bases and J lost 2; bases outside the gene matches: 3. Germline CDR1 reads LNHNV; CDR2 reads YYDKDF (reference sequence). The CDR3 bases are TGTGCCACCAGCAGAGATCCTAGCGGTCAAGAGACCCAGTACTTC. Protein sequence: CATSRDPSGQETQYF.

This clonotype is judged medium-sized (0.01 to 0.1%). The chain joins TRBV19 to TRBJ1-2; possibly TRBD1 for D (5 bases). The CDR3 is 14 residues long. V was trimmed by 4 bases and J by 11 bases, leaving 20 bases between them. Looked up from germline, CDR1 is LNHDA and CDR2 is SQIVND (reference sequence). In nucleotides, the CDR3 is TGTGCCAGTAGTAAGAGGGACCGGCCTCATTGGTACACCTTC. This encodes CASSKRDRPHWYTF.

This sequence joins TRBV5-1 and TRBJ2-3; D could derive from TRBD1 or TRBD2 (5 bases each). Germline V lookup: CDR1 SGHRS, CDR2 YFSETQ. The V and J ends lost 4 bases and 6 bases respectively, with 15 bases between them. This CDR3 region has 14 residues. The CDR3 region is CASSARDAGDTQYF. The CDR3 region has the DNA TGCGCCAGCAGCGCCCGGGACGCAGGGGATACGCAGTATTTT.

This clonotype came up a few times. The chain couples TRBV6-5 to TRBJ1-6, with TRBD1 matching 9 bases. J lost 7 bases, V lost 6 bases, and 4 bases had no gene match. From germline, CDR1 is MNHEY and CDR2 SVGAGI. The CDR3 sequence is 14 residues long. The CDR3 nucleotides read TGTGCCAGCAGACAGGGGGCCCTAAATTCACCCCTCCACTTT. Encoded protein: CASRQGALNSPLHF.

This chain connects TRBV19 to TRBJ1-2; no clear D. V gave up 4 bases and J gave up 4 bases, with 16 bases separating them. The CDR3 is 15 amino acids. Germline CDR1 and CDR2: LNHDA and SQIVND (reference sequence). CDR3 amino acids: CASSTTQSRLYGYTF. CDR3 bases: TGTGCCAGTAGTACCACGCAGAGTAGACTCTATGGCTACACCTTC. The whole variable domain, filled in from reference TRBV19 and TRBJ1-2, reads DGGITQSPKYLFRKEGQNVTLSCEQNLNHDAMYWYRQDPGQGLRLIYYSQIVNDFQKGDIAEGYSVSREKKESFPLTVTSAQKNPTAFYLCASSTTQSRLYGYTFGSGTRLTVV.

This clonotype was counted a few times. This chain uses TRBV15 with TRBJ1-3; 8 bases are shared with TRBD1. Germline lookup yields CDR1 LNHNV and CDR2 YYDKDF (reference sequence). Trimming at V came to 4 bases and at J to 1 base, leaving 3 bases not matched to a gene. The CDR3 runs to 15 residues. CDR3 residues: CATSNNRGSGNTIYF. DNA of the CDR3: TGTGCCACCAGCAACAACAGGGGGTCTGGAAACACCATATATTTT.

This clonotype was observed a few times. The rearrangement links TRBV13 to TRBJ1-1, with D possibly TRBD1 on 5 matching bases. There are 14 residues in the CDR3. Germline V gives CDR1 PRHDT, CDR2 FYEKMQ (reference sequence). V lost 0 bases and J 5 bases, leaving 10 bases between the germline ends. The CDR3 DNA reads TGTGCCAGCAGCTTAGGGGGGGTATGGACTGAAGCTTTCTTT. It encodes CASSLGGVWTEAFF.

The chain links TRBV20-1 to TRBJ2-1, with no clear D. The CDR3 runs to 12 residues. The V end lost 1 base, the J end lost 8 bases, and 9 bases lay between the germline ends. Looked up from germline, CDR1 is DFQATT and CDR2 is SNEGSKA (reference sequence). CDR3 bases: TGCAGTGCTAGAGGGTTAATGCATGAGCAGTTCTTC. Translating gives CSARGLMHEQFF.

The gene calls are TRBV6-1 and TRBJ2-3, with D perhaps TRBD1 or TRBD2 (6 bases each). From germline, CDR1 is MNHNS and CDR2 SASEGT. The CDR3 totals 18 residues. V lost 6 bases, J lost 0 bases, and 22 bases lay in between. Written as DNA, the CDR3 is TGTGCCAGCAGCCTCTCCGGAGGGGGGTACTCTAGCACAGATACGCAGTATTTT. Translation: CASSLSGGGYSSTDTQYF.

This clonotype was detected only a few times. The chain couples TRBV6-6 to TRBJ2-2; maybe TRBD2 (7 bases). Trimming shortened V by 6 bases and J by 1 base, and 12 bases separated the two germline ends. The germline CDR1 and CDR2 sequences are MNHNY and SVGAGI (reference sequence). This CDR3 spans 15 amino acids. The CDR3 is CASRGGLLNTGELFF. For the CDR3, the DNA is TGTGCCAGCAGAGGGGGACTACTGAACACCGGGGAGCTGTTTTTT.

This clonotype counts as medium-sized. V and J are TRBV6-1 and TRBJ2-3; D is uncertain. This CDR3 has 14 amino acids. V was trimmed by 9 bases and J by 0 bases, leaving 13 bases between them. CDR1 and CDR2 from the germline V gene are MNHNS and SASEGT. The chain's CDR3 is CASRTSTSTDTQYF. The CDR3 DNA is TGTGCCAGTAGAACCAGTACCAGCACAGATACGCAGTATTTT.

This clonotype was seen a few times. This chain uses TRBV27 with TRBJ2-4; D might be TRBD2 (5 bases). V was pared by 5 bases and J by 7 bases, with 18 bases between. The CDR3 consists of 15 residues. The germline CDR1 and CDR2 sequences are MNHEY and SMNVEV (reference sequence). The CDR3 sequence is CASSEAVRDGNIQYF. The CDR3 DNA reads TGTGCCAGCAGTGAAGCAGTCCGGGATGGGAACATTCAGTACTTC.

This clonotype was seen only a few times. The chain couples TRBV18 to TRBJ2-3, with 14 bases that match TRBD2. The CDR3 contains 16 residues. Germline V lookup: CDR1 KGHSH, CDR2 LQKENI. With 3 bases clipped from V and 5 bases from J, the junction kept 4 bases outside the gene matches. CDR3 protein: CASSPGLAGGLDTQYF. The CDR3 DNA reads TGTGCCAGCTCACCTGGACTAGCGGGGGGACTAGATACGCAGTATTTT.

By sample fraction, this clonotype is medium-sized. The J gene is TRBJ2-6, the V gene TRBV19; D possibly matches TRBD1 or TRBD2 (6 bases each). Germline assignment: CDR1 LNHDA and CDR2 SQIVND (reference sequence). V shed 7 bases and J shed 1 base, with 20 bases lying between them. The CDR3 has 18 residues. DNA for the CDR3: TGTGCCAGTAACCTGAGGGGGGACCCGAGTTCTGGGGCCAACGTCCTGACTTTC. As protein: CASNLRGDPSSGANVLTF. The complete variable domain, with remaining parts taken from reference TRBV19 and TRBJ2-6, reads DGGITQSPKYLFRKEGQNVTLSCEQNLNHDAMYWYRQDPGQGLRLIYYSQIVNDFQKGDIAEGYSVSREKKESFPLTVTSAQKNPTAFYLCASNLRGDPSSGANVLTFGAGSRLTVL.